This T cell receptor beta chain derives from a study of T-cell reconstitution after alpha-beta-depleted transplantation in children (dated by TCRdb to the mid-2010s). The study in broad terms: Using TCR repertoire profiling, the study quantitatively followed how T-cell immune reconstitution unfolded in children after TCRalphabeta/CD19-depleted allogeneic hematopoietic cell transplantation.

The library was obtained by PCR. The listed sequencing device is Illumina HiSeq 2500. To normalize quantification of the TCRbeta repertoire, the TCR libraries were built with molecular barcoding that relied on unique molecular identifiers. TCRdb reprocessing: public reads trimmed at Q25 with fastp, clones called with MiXCR, in-frame beta chains kept. Every CDR3 protein is listed once, alongside the most common genes and DNA of its rows. Here the sample has some 300,000 distinct CDR3 sequences; 10% occur a single time. Jointly, the top ten make up about 8% of the sample. This clonotype occurred many times. The specificity of this receptor is unknown. Per-base qualities were not stored, and no clone one base away is much larger. The study at large found these results: Over subsequent months, a decline in hyperexpanded clone frequencies was noted, and after one year, T-cell counts and TCRbeta diversity were mostly ascribed to newly produced T cells. The apparently early recovery of alphabetaT-cell counts about two months after transplant reportedly depended on only several hundred rapidly expanded clones that came from non-depleted graft cells. The high TCRbeta diversity at day 60 in some patients was ascribed to recipient T cells and intrathymic progenitors that had survived conditioning.

The label giving this sample's treatment or condition can be read as: allogeneic hematopoietic cell transplantation with graft depleted of TCRalphabeta T cells and CD19 B cells. The transplant recipients were children given TCRalphabeta/CD19-depleted allogeneic hematopoietic cell grafts. The clonotype comes from a boy under two years old with acute myeloid leukemia, due to receive a stem cell transplant. The sequencing used PBMCs, collected before TCRalphabeta/CD19-depleted stem cell transplant.

The CDR3 reads as follows: CASSSLAGTPGPDTQYF. The nucleotide sequence reads TGTGCCAGCAGTTCACTAGCGGGAACCCCGGGCCCAGATACGCAGTATTTT. Recombination linked TRBV28 to TRBJ2-3, and 10 bases in between align with TRBD2. CDR1 and CDR2, looked up from the germline V gene, are MDHEN and SYDVKM. The CDR3 spans 17 residues, from the cysteine through the phenylalanine. Of the read, only the CDR3 DNA is kept; its 51 bases are in frame from base 1. Trimmed from V: 4 bases; trimmed from J: 4 bases; junction bases lacking a gene match: 11.